A single sample is the source of the 29 T cell receptor beta chains below, sequenced in a study of blood T cell repertoires in COVID-19. This table comes from immunoSEQ multiplex PCR, and its TCRdb copy is limited to in-frame clones, with some not included. The sample has around 100,000 clones, just over 90% seen once; the top ten hold around 5.1%. The sequencing sample was made of peripheral blood. The receptors shown here come from a man in his forties or fifties with acute or convalescent COVID-19.

This clone appeared a few times. Other DNA sequences within the sample encode an identical CDR3. J is TRBJ2-2 and V is TRBV2, with 8 bases matching TRBD1. CDR3 size: 18 residues. Trimming removed 0 bases from V and 0 bases from J; junction bases left unmatched: 6. The germline CDR1 and CDR2 sequences are SNHLY and FYNNEI. CDR3 in amino acids: CASSEAPRTGTNTGELFF. CDR3 nucleotides: TGTGCCAGCAGTGAAGCCCCACGGACAGGGACGAACACCGGGGAGCTGTTTTTT.

The chain has TRBV9 and TRBJ1-2, with D uncertain. The CDR3 is 13 residues long. Germline CDR1 and CDR2: SGDLS and YYNGEE. The ends were cut back, 0 bases at V and 1 base at J, with 4 bases in the middle. CDR3 nucleotide sequence: TGTGCCAGCAGCGTAGACAGTAACTATGGCTACACCTTC. It specifies CASSVDSNYGYTF.

The rearrangement uses TRBV4-1 and TRBJ1-5; unclear D gene. The germline V gene has CDR1 MGHRA and CDR2 YSYEKL. The V gene lost 2 bases and the J gene lost 3 bases, with 11 bases spanning the gap. The CDR3 consists of 15 residues. The CDR3 DNA reads TGCGCCAGCAGCCAAAACAGAAATTCCAATCAGCCCCAGCATTTT. This sequence encodes CASSQNRNSNQPQHF.

On this clone: An end of the junction differs from the germline gene, which may be a read error. This sequence joins TRBV11-2 and TRBJ1-1, with 11 bases aligning to TRBD1. The CDR3 covers 13 residues. Germline CDR1 reads SGHAT; CDR2 reads FQNNGV. The CDR3 protein is CASSLGTGGSKIF. The CDR3 DNA is TGTGCCAGCAGCTTAGGGACAGGGGGCTCAAAAATCTTT.

The chain links TRBV5-4 to TRBJ1-1; weak D call: TRBD1 (5 bases). Germline V gene data show CDR1 as SGHNT and CDR2 as YYREEE (reference sequence). Trimming pared 2 bases from V and 1 base from J, leaving 15 bases between. The CDR3 sequence is 16 residues long. This CDR3 is CASSLGGARANTEAFF. In nucleotides, the CDR3 is TGTGCCAGCAGCTTAGGCGGGGCCAGGGCGAACACTGAAGCTTTCTTT.

The count of this clone is one. V gene TRBV5-8 combines with J gene TRBJ1-6; TRBD1 aligns across 8 bases. The CDR3 has 16 residues. Germline CDR1 SGHTS, CDR2 YDEGEE. Trimming at V came to 4 bases and at J to 10 bases, leaving 13 bases not matched to a gene. The CDR3 region has the DNA TGTGCCAGCAGCCCGGCATTAGGACAGGGTCGGTCACCCCTCCACTTT. Protein: CASSPALGQGRSPLHF.

The rearrangement uses TRBV5-4 and TRBJ1-2, with 8 nucleotides matching TRBD1. The CDR3 is 13 amino acids. Trimming took 5 bases from V and 3 from J; bases not matched to a gene: 3. Germline CDR1 is SGHNT and CDR2 is YYREEE (reference sequence). The CDR3 region is CASSQQGDYGYTF. The CDR3 DNA reads TGTGCCAGCAGTCAACAGGGGGACTATGGCTACACCTTC. Drawing the rest from reference TRBV5-4 and TRBJ1-2, the complete variable domain is ETGVTQSPTHLIKTRGQQVTLRCSSQSGHNTVSWYQQALGQGPQFIFQYYREEENGRGNFPPRFSGLQFPNYSSELNVNALELDDSALYLCASSQQGDYGYTFGSGTRLTVV.

The J gene is TRBJ1-1, the V gene TRBV5-1, with TRBD1 matching over 8 bases. The V and J ends lost 4 bases and 1 base, in that order; junction bases with no gene match: 6. The CDR3 has 15 residues. CDR1 is SGHRS, CDR2 YFSETQ, per germline. The CDR3 region has the DNA TGCGCCAGCAGCGGGGGGGACAGGTGGAACACTGAAGCTTTCTTT. Its protein is CASSGGDRWNTEAFF.

The V and J genes are TRBV2 and TRBJ2-3; D might be TRBD1 (5 bases). The V gene's germline CDR1 is SNHLY and CDR2 FYNNEI. The length of the CDR3 is 13 residues. V gave up 3 bases and J gave up 4 bases, with 8 bases separating them. CDR3 residues: CASSEVGPDTQYF. The CDR3 bases are TGTGCCAGCAGTGAGGTGGGGCCAGATACGCAGTATTTT.

The V gene is TRBV19, the J gene TRBJ1-3; D is perhaps TRBD1 (5 bases). The V end lost 7 bases, the J end lost 0 bases, and 7 bases lay between the germline ends. Germline V gene sequence: CDR1 LNHDA, CDR2 SQIVND (reference sequence). This CDR3 spans 13 amino acids. DNA for the CDR3: TGTGCCAGTACCAGGGACTCTGGAAACACCATATATTTT. Its protein is CASTRDSGNTIYF.

The chain uses TRBV27 and TRBJ2-3; possible D gene TRBD2, 6 bases. Germline V lookup: CDR1 MNHEY, CDR2 SMNVEV (reference sequence). V dropped 3 bases and J dropped 4 bases, with 14 bases sitting between them. The CDR3 runs 15 residues. CDR3 in amino acids: CASSLDGSSPDTQYF. CDR3 nucleotides: TGTGCCAGCAGTTTGGACGGGAGTAGCCCAGATACGCAGTATTTT.

The J gene is TRBJ2-5, the V gene TRBV29-1, with D possibly matching TRBD2 (6 bases). Germline CDR1 is SQVTM and CDR2 is ANQGSEA. The CDR3 length is 15 residues. The ends were cut back, 6 bases at V and 5 bases at J, with 22 bases in the middle. The CDR3 DNA reads as TGCAGCGTGGCTCCGGGACTCGACTTAAGGGAGACCCAGTACTTC. Translation: CSVAPGLDLRETQYF.

The chain employs TRBV29-1 and TRBJ2-1; 10 positions match TRBD2. The CDR3 spans 13 residues. The germline CDR1 and CDR2 sequences are SQVTM and ANQGSEA. Unmatched junction bases numbered 2, after V lost 5 bases and J lost 4 bases. The CDR3 loop is CSVPLAGYNEQFF. The CDR3 nucleotides read TGCAGCGTTCCACTAGCGGGGTACAATGAGCAGTTCTTC.

This sequence joins TRBV11-2 and TRBJ2-5; perhaps TRBD1 as D (5 bases). The CDR3 totals 13 residues. The V end lost 4 bases, the J end lost 5 bases, and 11 bases lay between the germline ends. Germline values: CDR1 SGHAT, CDR2 FQNNGV. The CDR3 spells CASSSTHRETQYF. As DNA, the CDR3 is TGTGCCAGCAGCTCCACACACAGGGAGACCCAGTACTTC. Combining the CDR3 with reference TRBV11-2 and TRBJ2-5 gives the whole variable domain EAGVAQSPRYKIIEKRQSVAFWCNPISGHATLYWYQQILGQGPKLLIQFQNNGVVDDSQLPKDRFSAERLKGVDSTLKIQPAKLEDSAVYLCASSSTHRETQYFGPGTRLLVL.

The CDR3 bases are TGTGCCAGCAGCTTAATAGGAGGAAGTCGGGTGACGGGAGGCTACACCTTC. Protein product: CASSLIGGSRVTGGYTF. This chain links TRBV27 with TRBJ1-2; no firm D call. V was shortened by 6 bases and J by 8 bases, with 28 bases between the two germline ends. This CDR3 region has 17 residues. CDR1 is MNHEY, CDR2 SMNVEV, per germline (reference sequence).

The table lists this clone with a count of one. The chain has TRBV5-6 and TRBJ2-7; the D gene is possibly TRBD1 (6 bases). This CDR3 is 15 amino acids long. The germline V gene encodes CDR1 SGHDT and CDR2 YYEEEE. The V end was cut by 0 bases, the J end by 7 bases, with 17 bases between. In DNA form, the CDR3 reads TGTGCCAGCAGCTTGGGAACAGGGCTCGAATGGGAGCAGTACTTC. This codes for CASSLGTGLEWEQYF. The whole variable domain, remainder taken from reference TRBV5-6 and TRBJ2-7, is DAGVTQSPTHLIKTRGQQVTLRCSPKSGHDTVSWYQQALGQGPQFIFQYYEEEERQRGNFPDRFSGHQFPNYSSELNVNALLLGDSALYLCASSLGTGLEWEQYFGPGTRLTVT.

V gene TRBV9 combines with J gene TRBJ2-7, with 9 bases lining up with TRBD2. CDR3 length: 17 amino acids. Germline loops: CDR1 SGDLS, CDR2 YYNGEE. V lost 0 bases and J lost 3; bases outside the gene matches: 10. Here the CDR3 reads CASSVGSLAGSDYEQYF. The CDR3 coding sequence is TGTGCCAGCAGCGTAGGGTCCCTAGCGGGGTCAGACTACGAGCAGTACTTC.

The CDR3 loop is CASRRGQEEKLFF. CDR3 nucleotides: TGCGCCAGCAGGCGCGGACAGGAGGAAAAACTGTTTTTT. J is TRBJ1-4 and V is TRBV5-1, with 7 bases lining up with TRBD1. Germline trimming cut 5 bases from V and 8 bases from J; bases unmatched to any gene: 6. The CDR3 is 13 residues long. Germline CDR1 is SGHRS and CDR2 is YFSETQ.

This rearrangement joins TRBV6-1 to TRBJ2-1; 12 positions match TRBD2. V was clipped by 3 bases and J by 5 bases; unmatched bases: 5. Germline loops: CDR1 MNHNS, CDR2 SASEGT. This CDR3 comprises 16 residues. CDR3 protein: CASSERSSGRDNEQFF. CDR3 DNA: TGTGCCAGCAGTGAGCGTTCTAGCGGGAGGGACAATGAGCAGTTCTTC.

The V gene is TRBV5-1, the J gene TRBJ2-5; 13 bases align to TRBD2. The V segment lost 2 bases and the J segment 4 bases; nucleotides outside the gene matches: 17. Looked up from germline, CDR1 is SGHRS and CDR2 is YFSETQ. The CDR3 is made up of 20 amino acids. The CDR3 loop reads CASSFRTGLAGFGVRETQYF. The CDR3, as DNA: TGCGCCAGCAGCTTTCGGACGGGACTAGCGGGATTTGGGGTGAGAGAGACCCAGTACTTC.

The chain recombines TRBV6-2 or TRBV6-3 with TRBJ2-5; 12 positions agree with TRBD2. V lost 2 bases and J lost 5; bases outside the gene matches: 9. The germline V gene encodes CDR1 MNHEY and CDR2 SVGEGT. This CDR3 is built from 17 residues. The DNA of the CDR3 is TGTGCCAGCAGTTACCCCCTAGCGGGAGGGCCGGTTGAGACCCAGTACTTC. Translating it yields CASSYPLAGGPVETQYF.

The rearrangement uses TRBV30 and TRBJ2-5; 7 bases map to TRBD1. The CDR3 spans 15 residues. Losses at the gene ends were 2 bases for V and 2 bases for J; bases not matched to a gene: 8. CDR1 and CDR2 (germline): GTSNPN, SVGIG (reference sequence). CDR3 nucleotides: TGTGCCTGGAGTATGATGGGACAGCCTCAAGAGACCCAGTACTTC. The encoded protein is CAWSMMGQPQETQYF. The full variable domain, with the rest looked up from reference TRBV30 and TRBJ2-5, is SQTIHQWPATLVQPVGSPLSLECTVEGTSNPNLYWYRQAAGRGLQLLFYSVGIGQISSEVPQNLSASRPQDRQFILSSKKLLLSDSGFYLCAWSMMGQPQETQYFGPGTRLLVL.

The chain uses TRBV19 and TRBJ2-2, with 10 bases that match TRBD1. The germline V gene encodes CDR1 LNHDA and CDR2 SQIVND (reference sequence). This CDR3 has 14 amino acids. Trimming removed 10 bases from V and 1 base from J; junction bases left unmatched: 3. The CDR3, as DNA: TGTGCCACTGGACAGGGGGGGAACACCGGGGAGCTGTTTTTT. Translated: CATGQGGNTGELFF.

The count of this clone is one. The chain carries TRBV24-1 and TRBJ2-5; a weak D match, TRBD2 (6 bases). The CDR3 is 14 residues long. Germline lookup yields CDR1 KGHDR and CDR2 SFDVKD. Trimming shortened V by 3 bases and J by 5 bases, and 12 bases separated the two germline ends. The CDR3 here is CATSDASSVETQYF. The CDR3 DNA is TGTGCCACCAGTGATGCCTCTAGCGTGGAGACCCAGTACTTC.

In this sample, this clone turned up a few times. The chain combines TRBV5-4 with TRBJ2-2; D is ambiguous. The V gene's germline CDR1 is SGHNT and CDR2 YYREEE (reference sequence). The CDR3 is 14 residues long. Trimming removed 4 bases at V and 8 bases at J, with 15 bases between. DNA of the CDR3: TGTGCCAGCAGCATCACTCGAAATTGGGGGGAGCTGTTTTTT. It encodes CASSITRNWGELFF. Based on the CDR3 plus reference TRBV5-4 and TRBJ2-2, the full variable domain is ETGVTQSPTHLIKTRGQQVTLRCSSQSGHNTVSWYQQALGQGPQFIFQYYREEENGRGNFPPRFSGLQFPNYSSELNVNALELDDSALYLCASSITRNWGELFFGEGSRLTVL.

This rearrangement joins TRBV11-2 to TRBJ2-2; the match to TRBD2 covers 9 bases. Germline V gene data show CDR1 as SGHAT and CDR2 as FQNNGV. With 5 bases clipped from V and 8 bases from J, the junction kept 12 bases outside the gene matches. This CDR3 comprises 16 residues. This CDR3 is CASSLGASGIRGELFF. The CDR3 region has the DNA TGTGCCAGCAGCCTAGGGGCTAGCGGGATAAGGGGGGAGCTGTTTTTT. Based on the CDR3 plus reference TRBV11-2 and TRBJ2-2, the full variable domain is EAGVAQSPRYKIIEKRQSVAFWCNPISGHATLYWYQQILGQGPKLLIQFQNNGVVDDSQLPKDRFSAERLKGVDSTLKIQPAKLEDSAVYLCASSLGASGIRGELFFGEGSRLTVL.

The chain links TRBV19 to TRBJ2-1; D gene uncertain. Deletions cut 0 bases from V and 7 bases from J, with 7 bases between. The CDR3 spans 13 residues. Germline V gives CDR1 LNHDA, CDR2 SQIVND (reference sequence). The CDR3 nucleotides are TGTGCCAGTAGTATAGATTCCGGGAATGAGCAGTTCTTC. Its translation is CASSIDSGNEQFF.

The chain links TRBV5-1 to TRBJ2-3, with 9 bases fitting TRBD2. The J segment lost 2 bases and the V segment lost 2 bases, leaving 9 bases of the junction unmatched. Germline V gene data show CDR1 as SGHRS and CDR2 as YFSETQ. The CDR3 extends over 17 amino acids. The CDR3 loop is CASSFDSGSLTTDTQYF. In nucleotides, the CDR3 is TGCGCCAGCAGCTTCGATAGCGGGAGTTTAACCACAGATACGCAGTATTTT.

The gene calls are TRBV18 and TRBJ1-2; D perhaps matches TRBD1 (6 bases). The V end lost 4 bases, the J end lost 1 base, and 7 bases lay between the germline ends. This CDR3 is 13 amino acids long. Germline-derived CDR1 and CDR2 are KGHSH and LQKENI. The CDR3: CASSRTDNYGYTF. Here the CDR3 DNA reads TGTGCCAGCTCACGGACAGATAACTATGGCTACACCTTC.